The present T cell receptor (beta chain) was sequenced within a study of T-cell reconstitution after alpha-beta-depleted transplantation in children. With 4 bases removed from V and 0 bases from J, the gap between germline ends came to 9 bases. CDR1 is SQVTM, CDR2 ANQGSEA, per germline. This CDR3 comprises 14 residues. Findings and caveats of the study: The origin of alpha-beta T cells about two months after transplant was reportedly several hundred expanded graft clones. Several patients had high TCRbeta diversity at day 60; it came from surviving recipient T cells and thymic progenitors. One year after transplant, T-cell counts and diversity came mostly from newly produced T cells.

This clonotype was recorded at least ten times. As yet, its antigen is unknown. Preparation of the TCRbeta library used unique molecular identifiers. A single record per CDR3 protein comes from TCRdb applying MiXCR to the PCR reads. The table includes almost 500,000 distinct CDR3 sequences, roughly 10% detected once. The sample here was PBMCs, taken before TCRalphabeta/CD19-depleted stem cell transplant. This sequence originates from a child younger than 10 with inherited bone marrow failure, due to receive a stem cell transplant. The rearrangement joins TRBV29-1 to TRBJ2-2, with D unclear. The CDR3 nucleotides read TGCAGCGTTGTCCCAGACGCGAACACCGGGGAGCTGTTTTTT. The encoded protein is CSVVPDANTGELFF.